These T cell receptor beta chains were read from a single sample in a study of shared T cell receptors in the human thymus. Generated by immunoSEQ multiplex PCR, the TCRdb table keeps only in-frame clones and is missing some. The repertoire consists of hundreds of thousands of clones, with 87% occurring once and the leading ten covering under 0.01%. The sample also formed part of further work on human thymus T cells.

Sequenced: thymocytes. The receptors shown here come from a boy in the first two years of life with a congenital heart defect. The CDR3 runs from the conserved cysteine through the conserved F or W. The D gene is left open where the match is weak. Not every row has a clone size; where given, it reads once, few, many or a size class.

J gene: TRBJ1-1; clone size: once; D gene: -; V gene: TRBV6-4; CDR3 DNA: TGTGCCAGCAGTGCAGACGGGTTGAAGCGAAACACTGAAGCTTTCTTT; CDR3 protein: CASSADGLKRNTEAFF
J gene: TRBJ1-5; clone size: once; D gene: TRBD1; V gene: TRBV6-4; CDR3 DNA: TGTGCCAGCAGTGAACGGTCCACCGGGACAGGGGGCAAAAGCAATCAGCCCCAGCATTTT; CDR3 protein: CASSERSTGTGGKSNQPQHF
J gene: TRBJ2-3; clone size: -; D gene: -; V gene: TRBV2; CDR3 DNA: TGTGCCAGCCACAGGACGGATACGCAGTATTTT; CDR3 protein: CASHRTDTQYF
J gene: TRBJ1-4; clone size: -; D gene: -; V gene: TRBV5-1; CDR3 DNA: TGCGCCAGCAGCTTGGCCATTGGGGAGGGGAGGATTGAAAAACTGTTTTTT; CDR3 protein: CASSLAIGEGRIEKLFF
J gene: TRBJ2-7; clone size: -; D gene: TRBD2; V gene: TRBV4-3; CDR3 DNA: TGCGCCAGCAGCCAAGACCCCGGGACTAGCGGGAGGCCCTCCTACGAGCAGTACTTC; CDR3 protein: CASSQDPGTSGRPSYEQYF
J gene: TRBJ1-3; clone size: -; D gene: TRBD1; V gene: TRBV5-6; CDR3 DNA: TGTGCCAGCAGCCACTTGACAGGGGAAAGCTCTGGAAACACCATATATTTT; CDR3 protein: CASSHLTGESSGNTIYF
J gene: TRBJ2-7; clone size: -; D gene: TRBD1; V gene: TRBV27; CDR3 DNA: TGTGCCAGCAGTTTGTCGCGACAGGGGAACCACGAGCAGTACTTC; CDR3 protein: CASSLSRQGNHEQYF
J gene: TRBJ2-1; clone size: -; D gene: TRBD1; V gene: TRBV28; CDR3 DNA: TGTGCCAGCAGCCTTTTGGACAGGGGTTGGGGATGGGATGAGCAGTTCTTC; CDR3 protein: CASSLLDRGWGWDEQFF
J gene: TRBJ2-7; clone size: -; D gene: TRBD1; V gene: TRBV5-5; CDR3 DNA: TGTGCCAGCAGCCCCCCCGGACAGGGACAGTACTTC; CDR3 protein: CASSPPGQGQYF
J gene: TRBJ1-5; clone size: -; D gene: -; V gene: TRBV2; CDR3 DNA: TGTGCCAGCAGTAGAGATTCGAGTCAGCCCCAGCATTTT; CDR3 protein: CASSRDSSQPQHF
J gene: TRBJ1-2; clone size: -; D gene: -; V gene: TRBV11-2; CDR3 DNA: TGTGCCAGCAGCTTAGATGACATCTCCTATGGCTACACCTTC; CDR3 protein: CASSLDDISYGYTF
J gene: TRBJ1-4; clone size: few; D gene: -; V gene: TRBV5-6; CDR3 DNA: TGTGCCAGCAACTTCGACGGGAATGAAAAACTGTTTTTT; CDR3 protein: CASNFDGNEKLFF
J gene: TRBJ2-1; clone size: -; D gene: -; V gene: TRBV18; CDR3 DNA: TGTGCCAGCTCACCCCCCACCTACAATGAGCAGTTCTTC; CDR3 protein: CASSPPTYNEQFF
J gene: TRBJ2-7; clone size: -; D gene: -; V gene: TRBV11-2; CDR3 DNA: TGTGCCAGCAGCTTAGAGGCCGGACAGCACTACGAGCAGTACTTC; CDR3 protein: CASSLEAGQHYEQYF
J gene: TRBJ1-5; clone size: -; D gene: -; V gene: TRBV28; CDR3 DNA: TGTGCCAGCAGTTTGATTGTGGGGGGGGGTCAGCCCCAGCATTTT; CDR3 protein: CASSLIVGGGQPQHF
J gene: TRBJ2-1; clone size: -; D gene: TRBD2; V gene: TRBV10-1; CDR3 DNA: TGCGCCAGCACCGACCAGGGTCTCGGACTAGCGTCGAGGAATGAGCAGTTCTTC; CDR3 protein: CASTDQGLGLASRNEQFF
J gene: TRBJ1-1; clone size: -; D gene: -; V gene: TRBV19; CDR3 DNA: TGTGCCAGTAGTACTACAGTCGGGGGGGATATGAACACTGAAGCTTTCTTT; CDR3 protein: CASSTTVGGDMNTEAFF
J gene: TRBJ1-2; clone size: -; D gene: TRBD1; V gene: TRBV14; CDR3 DNA: TGTGCCAGCAGTCTTGGACAGGGGGCATCTGGCTACACCTTC; CDR3 protein: CASSLGQGASGYTF
J gene: TRBJ2-1; clone size: -; D gene: TRBD2; V gene: TRBV7-2; CDR3 DNA: TGTGCCAGCAGCTTACCAGTACTAGCGGGGGGATCCTACAATGAGCAGTTCTTC; CDR3 protein: CASSLPVLAGGSYNEQFF
J gene: TRBJ1-2; clone size: -; D gene: -; V gene: TRBV10-3; CDR3 DNA: TGTGCCATCAGTGAGTCAGAAGAGTCTGGCTACACCTTC; CDR3 protein: CAISESEESGYTF
J gene: TRBJ1-5; clone size: once; D gene: -; V gene: TRBV5-5; CDR3 DNA: TGTGCCAGCAGTTTATCCCCTAAGAACAGGGAGTATTATAGCAATCAGCCCCAGCATTTT; CDR3 protein: CASSLSPKNREYYSNQPQHF
J gene: TRBJ2-7; clone size: -; D gene: TRBD2; V gene: TRBV5-4; CDR3 DNA: TGTGCCAGCAGTATCGGAGGCGGGAGGGCCGAATACGAGCAGTACTTC; CDR3 protein: CASSIGGGRAEYEQYF
J gene: TRBJ1-5; clone size: -; D gene: -; V gene: TRBV2; CDR3 DNA: TGTGCCAGCAGTACACAGCAGCGGGGCAATCAGCCCCAGCATTTT; CDR3 protein: CASSTQQRGNQPQHF
J gene: TRBJ2-1; clone size: -; D gene: TRBD2; V gene: TRBV29-1; CDR3 DNA: TGCAGCGCCACACTAGCGGGAGAAGTTGATGAGCAGTTCTTC; CDR3 protein: CSATLAGEVDEQFF
J gene: TRBJ2-5; clone size: -; D gene: -; V gene: TRBV25-1; CDR3 DNA: TGTGCCAGCAGTGAAGCAGGAGGGCTACAAGAGACCCAGTACTTC; CDR3 protein: CASSEAGGLQETQYF
J gene: TRBJ2-7; clone size: -; D gene: -; V gene: TRBV28; CDR3 DNA: TGTGCCAGCAGTTTTGAGGAGCAGTACTTC; CDR3 protein: CASSFEEQYF
J gene: TRBJ1-5; clone size: -; D gene: -; V gene: TRBV4-1; CDR3 DNA: TGCGCCAGCAGCCAAGGCCACAGGGCCTGGGACCAGCCCCAGCATTTT; CDR3 protein: CASSQGHRAWDQPQHF